Listed here are 24 T cell receptor beta chains from one sample, sequenced in a study of control samples from healthy donors and cancer patients. Assay used: immunoSEQ multiplex PCR; TCRdb lists only in-frame clones, some missing. The sample holds 75,000 to 95,000 clones, about 88% seen once. Sequencing was performed on PBMCs. The source is a man in his sixties or seventies with lung cancer.

In DNA form, the CDR3 reads TGTGCCAGCAGCGCCTCGGGTCTAGGAGGGGGAGATACGCAGTATTTT. Translation gives CASSASGLGGGDTQYF. The chain is built from TRBV9 and TRBJ2-3; D may correspond to TRBD1 or TRBD2 (6 bases each). The V gene's germline CDR1 is SGDLS and CDR2 YYNGEE. The CDR3 covers 16 residues. The V and J ends lost 3 bases and 5 bases respectively, with 19 bases between them.

The genes are TRBV6-2 or TRBV6-3 and TRBJ2-1; possibly TRBD1 for D (6 bases). Germline V gene lookup returns CDR1 MNHEY and CDR2 SVGEGT. The CDR3 totals 16 residues. Deletions cut 0 bases from V and 7 bases from J, with 16 bases between. CDR3 in amino acids: CASSYSSRQVRNEQFF. The CDR3 DNA follows: TGTGCCAGCAGTTACTCTTCCCGACAGGTGAGGAATGAGCAGTTCTTC.

The chain joins TRBV5-4 to TRBJ2-2; the match to TRBD2 covers 7 bases. The CDR3 contains 16 residues. Germline-derived CDR1 and CDR2 are SGHNT and YYREEE (reference sequence). The ends lost 4 bases at V and 0 bases at J; junction bases unmatched: 6. The chain's CDR3 is CASSPQRGTNTGELFF. The CDR3 DNA reads TGTGCCAGCAGCCCTCAGCGGGGAACGAACACCGGGGAGCTGTTTTTT.

The chain has TRBV5-5 and TRBJ1-5; 7 positions match TRBD1. The CDR3 totals 15 residues. The germline V gene has CDR1 SGHKS and CDR2 YYEKEE (reference sequence). V dropped 4 bases and J dropped 6; count of bases not matched to a gene: 10. The CDR3 region is CASSLIGGAGQPQHF. The DNA of the CDR3 is TGTGCCAGCAGCCTGATAGGGGGCGCGGGTCAGCCCCAGCATTTT.

This chain's CDR3 is CASSFGQISGANVLTF. The CDR3 region has the DNA TGTGCCAGCAGTTTTGGTCAGATCTCTGGGGCCAACGTCCTGACTTTC. V and J are TRBV27 and TRBJ2-6; D not resolved. Trimming removed 3 bases from V and 0 bases from J, with 9 bases in between. The CDR3 contains 16 residues. CDR1 MNHEY and CDR2 SMNVEV come from the germline V gene (reference sequence).

The CDR3 DNA follows: TGCAGCGTCTTTAGCGGGGGGCGTAATGAGCAGTTCTTC. Protein sequence: CSVFSGGRNEQFF. The chain recombines TRBV29-1 with TRBJ2-1; 10 nucleotides match TRBD2. The CDR3 spans 13 residues. The V gene's germline CDR1 is SQVTM and CDR2 ANQGSEA. The ends lost 6 bases at V and 7 bases at J; junction bases unmatched: 6.

A few counts support this clone. The chain is built from TRBV5-1 and TRBJ2-1, with TRBD2 as a possible D gene (5 bases). There are 16 residues in the CDR3. V was pared by 0 bases and J by 9 bases, with 19 bases between. In germline, CDR1 is SGHRS, CDR2 YFSETQ. This CDR3 reads CASSLGEAGPWGEQFF. As DNA, the CDR3 is TGCGCCAGCAGCTTGGGAGAGGCGGGCCCATGGGGTGAGCAGTTCTTC.

This chain joins TRBV19 and TRBJ1-5; 8 nucleotides align to TRBD1. With 3 bases clipped from V and 3 bases from J, the junction kept 7 bases outside the gene matches. Germline CDR1 reads LNHDA; CDR2 reads SQIVND (reference sequence). There are 16 residues in the CDR3. CDR3 sequence (DNA): TGTGCCAGTAGTATCCAAGACAGGGGTCCCAATCAGCCCCAGCATTTT. Its translation: CASSIQDRGPNQPQHF.

V is TRBV11-2 and J is TRBJ1-2, with unresolved D. This CDR3 is built from 10 residues. V gave up 2 bases and J gave up 14 bases, with 9 bases separating them. CDR1 and CDR2 from the germline V gene are SGHAT and FQNNGV. The CDR3 DNA reads TGTGCCAGCAGCTTAAATCCGGCAACCTTC. Its protein is CASSLNPATF.

This clone appeared a single time. The chain is built from TRBV6-2 or TRBV6-3 and TRBJ2-1; no clear D. Trimming took off 7 bases at V and 4 bases at J, with 11 bases between the two ends. Per the germline V gene, CDR1 is MNHEY and CDR2 is SVGEGT. CDR3 size: 13 residues. The CDR3 is CASTPTPYNEQFF. In DNA, the CDR3 is TGTGCCAGCACCCCAACGCCTTACAATGAGCAGTTCTTC.

DNA for the CDR3: TGTGCCAGCAGCCCATTAGCGGGGGGGCCGGTAAATGAGCAGTTCTTC. It yields the protein CASSPLAGGPVNEQFF. This chain uses TRBV5-4 with TRBJ2-1; 11 bases are shared with TRBD2. Per germline, CDR1 SGHNT and CDR2 YYREEE (reference sequence). The CDR3 is 16 residues long. The V segment lost 4 bases and the J segment 7 bases; nucleotides outside the gene matches: 10.

The CDR3 nucleotides are TGTGCCAGCAGTCATGACAGGGTGGAGCAGTACTTC. This sequence encodes CASSHDRVEQYF. The chain employs TRBV6-5 and TRBJ2-7, with 7 positions matching TRBD1. V dropped 5 bases and J dropped 7; count of bases not matched to a gene: 5. There are 12 residues in the CDR3. CDR1 MNHEY and CDR2 SVGAGI come from the germline V gene.

The V gene is TRBV6-6, the J gene TRBJ1-2; D not resolved. V lost 6 bases and J 8 bases, leaving 16 bases between the germline ends. The germline CDR1 and CDR2 sequences are MNHNY and SVGAGI (reference sequence). This CDR3 spans 13 amino acids. The CDR3 bases are TGTGCCAGCAGCACACCCGGGCGGGAGGGCTACACCTTC. Its protein is CASSTPGREGYTF.

The table lists this clone with many counts. The chain uses TRBV24-1 and TRBJ2-2; D gene uncertain. With 2 bases removed from V and 5 bases from J, the gap between germline ends came to 8 bases. CDR1 and CDR2 from the germline V gene are KGHDR and SFDVKD. The CDR3 is made up of 14 amino acids. The CDR3 region has the DNA TGTGCCACCAGTGATTACCCAGGTACCGGGGAGCTGTTTTTT. This encodes CATSDYPGTGELFF.

This clone came up once. V usage is TRBV15 and J usage is TRBJ2-7; D ambiguous. Trimming removed 1 base from V and 3 bases from J, with 7 bases in between. The germline V gene has CDR1 LNHNV and CDR2 YYDKDF (reference sequence). This CDR3 region has 13 residues. The CDR3 DNA reads as TGTGCCACCAGCAGAGCCCTGAGCTACGAGCAGTACTTC. Protein product: CATSRALSYEQYF.

The CDR3 reads CASSTRQGRGTDTQYF. Written as DNA, the CDR3 is TGCGCCAGCAGCACAAGACAGGGACGGGGCACAGATACGCAGTATTTT. The chain carries TRBV5-1 and TRBJ2-3, with 7 positions matching TRBD1. CDR1 and CDR2 (germline): SGHRS, YFSETQ. Losses at the gene ends were 4 bases for V and 1 base for J; bases not matched to a gene: 9. The CDR3 has 16 residues.

The gene calls are TRBV5-1 and TRBJ2-2; D tentatively fits TRBD1 or TRBD2 (6 bases each). V was cut by 4 bases and J by 7 bases, with 14 bases left in between. The CDR3 sequence is 14 residues long. Germline V gene data show CDR1 as SGHRS and CDR2 as YFSETQ. CDR3 sequence: CASSIGGPVGELFF. The CDR3 coding sequence is TGCGCCAGCAGCATAGGGGGGCCGGTCGGGGAGCTGTTTTTT.

In this sample, this clone turned up once. The rearrangement uses TRBV5-4 and TRBJ2-7, with 7 bases aligning to TRBD2. The germline gives CDR1 SGHNT, CDR2 YYREEE (reference sequence). V was clipped by 0 bases and J by 3 bases; unmatched bases: 6. The CDR3 runs to 15 residues. The CDR3 sequence is CASSLDGGGSYEQYF. Written as DNA, the CDR3 is TGTGCCAGCAGCTTGGATGGGGGGGGTAGCTACGAGCAGTACTTC.

This clone came up a few times. This sequence joins TRBV5-1 and TRBJ1-4; 9 nucleotides match TRBD1. There are 17 residues in the CDR3. Looked up from germline, CDR1 is SGHRS and CDR2 is YFSETQ. The junction had 5 bases not matched to a gene; V was cut back by 0 bases and J by 2 bases. The CDR3 sequence: CASSLADRGDTNEKLFF. The CDR3, as DNA: TGCGCCAGCAGCTTGGCGGACAGGGGCGACACTAATGAAAAACTGTTTTTT.

Turning to this clone: Other DNA sequences within the sample encode an identical CDR3. The chain is built from TRBV5-6 and TRBJ2-7; TRBD1 matches 11 bases. CDR3 length equals 13 residues. The V gene end was trimmed by 5 bases and the J gene end by 4 bases; junction bases not matched to a gene: 2. CDR1 and CDR2 (germline): SGHDT, YYEEEE. CDR3 region: CASRDRGLYEQYF. CDR3 DNA sequence: TGTGCCAGCAGGGACAGGGGGCTGTACGAGCAGTACTTC.

V is TRBV5-4 and J is TRBJ2-2; possible D gene TRBD2, 5 bases. The germline V gene encodes CDR1 SGHNT and CDR2 YYREEE (reference sequence). This CDR3 is built from 13 residues. Trimming stripped 4 bases from V and 4 bases from J, with 8 bases between. The CDR3 bases are TGTGCCAGCAGCCCAGGACTCACCGGGGAGCTGTTTTTT. It codes for CASSPGLTGELFF.

V gene TRBV19 combines with J gene TRBJ2-5, with D tentatively TRBD2 (5 bases). The germline V gene encodes CDR1 LNHDA and CDR2 SQIVND (reference sequence). V was clipped by 1 base and J by 5 bases, with 11 bases between them. The CDR3 sequence is 14 residues long. CDR3: CASSIAGISETQYF. CDR3 coding DNA: TGTGCCAGTAGTATAGCGGGGATCTCGGAGACCCAGTACTTC.

The V call is TRBV27, the J call TRBJ2-7, with 9 bases matching TRBD2. The CDR3 has 14 amino acids. V lost 9 bases, J lost 2 bases, and 8 bases stayed unmatched. In germline, CDR1 is MNHEY, CDR2 SMNVEV (reference sequence). DNA of the CDR3: TGTGCCAGTAATAGCGGGGGAAAAGCCTACGAGCAGTACTTC. Translation: CASNSGGKAYEQYF.

The V gene is TRBV9, the J gene TRBJ2-7; no clear D. The germline V gene encodes CDR1 SGDLS and CDR2 YYNGEE. V lost 4 bases to trimming and J lost 2 bases, with 13 bases between them. The CDR3 length is 14 residues. CDR3 sequence: CASSPNIEAYEQYF. The CDR3 DNA follows: TGTGCCAGCAGCCCTAACATAGAAGCCTACGAGCAGTACTTC. Drawing the rest from reference TRBV9 and TRBJ2-7, the complete variable domain is DSGVTQTPKHLITATGQRVTLRCSPRSGDLSVYWYQQSLDQGLQFLIQYYNGEERAKGNILERFSAQQFPDLHSELNLSSLELGDSALYFCASSPNIEAYEQYFGPGTRLTVT.